This T cell receptor beta chain was recovered during a study of blood T cells in healthy people across ages. About the study: About one barcoded beta molecule was captured per two T cells (by template switching).

This clonotype has only a few counts. Alongside a J-beta primer mix, a sample-barcoded 5' primer served in a second PCR lasting about 6 to 11 cycles. TCRdb called the 5' RACE reads again in MiXCR, with one record for every CDR3 protein. The data show under 850,000 distinct CDR3 sequences, around 34% seen once. The origin of this receptor is a man aged 18 to 30 in good health. The sequencing input was blood.

CDR3 in DNA: TGTGCCAGCAGCCAAGCCGGGACGGCGAACACAGATACGCAGTATTTT. It specifies CASSQAGTANTDTQYF. J is TRBJ2-3 and V is TRBV4-2, with D tentatively TRBD1 or TRBD2 (5 bases each). The CDR3 is 16 amino acids. V shed 1 base and J shed 2 bases, with 13 bases lying between them. Germline V gene data show CDR1 as LGHNA and CDR2 as YNFKEQ.